One T cell receptor beta chain is described in this entry. Its cognate antigen has yet to be identified. Qualities for individual bases were not recorded, and no much larger clone is one base off. The cysteine opens and the phenylalanine closes a CDR3 of 15 amino acids. Only the CDR3 region is kept as DNA, spanning 45 bases read in frame from base 1. V was cut back by 4 bases and J by 5 bases, leaving a gap of 14 bases between them. Sequences MNHEY (CDR1) and SVGAGI (CDR2) are obtained from the germline V gene. This sample is drawn from a study of T cell responses to AZD1222 COVID-19 vaccine (dated by TCRdb to 2020 to 2022). Study-level background: Because spike-specific TCR depth and breadth did not differ between the two schedules, AZD1222 recipients who got a second dose at roughly 4 weeks were pooled with those who got a second dose at roughly 12 weeks. A total of 233 trial participants underwent TCR sequencing, of whom approximately 200 had received two doses of AZD1222 and about 25 had received two doses of the MenACWY control vaccine. Trial participants were enrolled into age subgroups of 18-55, 56-69 and 70-plus years, which contained about 160, 30 and 59 TCR-sequenced participants, respectively.

The CDR3 regions of human TCRbeta chains were analyzed by immunosequencing. On the authors' methods: TCRs in the repertoires were compared against a reference library of SARS-CoV-2-specific TCRs that had been generated with the MIRA antigen-specificity platform. Breadth was defined as the fraction of unique TCRs that were SARS-CoV-2-associated. Depth was defined as the fraction of total T cells that were SARS-CoV-2-associated. Using the MIRA data, each spike-specific TCR was mapped to the spike region that the TCR reacts to and placed in a CD4 or CD8 class. Log10-transformed breadth and depth values were compared by one-way ANOVA with Sidak's multiple comparisons tests. The table was pulled from immuneACCESS by TCRdb, which kept in-frame rearrangements only. Such tables lose some clones; where checked, under half of the loss comes from unresolved V genes, and the rest has no known cause. From that table come the V and J calls and clone size; the DNA was used to work out D and trimming. A total of roughly 97,000 clones appear in this sample, roughly 88% of them only once. The ten largest clones take up 2.8% of the sample.

The time point label corresponds to: baseline before first vaccination. The vaccinee samples were drawn from two UK trials, COV001 and COV002, one of which was a single-blind randomized controlled phase 2/3 trial testing AZD1222 (ChAdOx1 nCoV-19) in healthy adults. Trial participant PBMC samples were collected at day 0 and day 28 after the second dose for TCRbeta chain sequencing. What the authors observed across the whole study: Because no samples from the day 14 peak response were available, repertoires could be characterized only after the peak T cell response. Reportedly, close to half of the unique spike-specific TCRs recognized epitopes lying outside the regions that are mutated in the B.1.351 and B.1.1.7 variants. Participants were mostly white British, with more females than males. The authors suggested clonal diversity may have been underestimated. Conclusions about previously exposed vaccinees are limited, since just a handful of AZD1222 recipients were seropositive for SARS-CoV-2 at baseline. CD4 TCRs associated with the vaccine covered the entire spike protein, and the dominant responses were in regions 160-218 and 743-854. In the small 56-69-year group, the increase in depth fell short of significance, most likely because of low power. After two AZD1222 doses, spike-specific TCR breadth and depth were significantly higher than at day 0 and than in MenACWY recipients.

The specimen was peripheral blood, collected on day 0 of AZD1222 vaccination. This clonotype originated in an adult in good health. The V gene is TRBV6-5 and the J gene is TRBJ2-2; TRBD1 could be the D gene, as 7 bases match. The sequenced DNA: TGTGCCAGCAGTTGGGGGGACAGAGAAACCGGGGAGCTGTTTTTT. Its amino acids are CASSWGDRETGELFF.